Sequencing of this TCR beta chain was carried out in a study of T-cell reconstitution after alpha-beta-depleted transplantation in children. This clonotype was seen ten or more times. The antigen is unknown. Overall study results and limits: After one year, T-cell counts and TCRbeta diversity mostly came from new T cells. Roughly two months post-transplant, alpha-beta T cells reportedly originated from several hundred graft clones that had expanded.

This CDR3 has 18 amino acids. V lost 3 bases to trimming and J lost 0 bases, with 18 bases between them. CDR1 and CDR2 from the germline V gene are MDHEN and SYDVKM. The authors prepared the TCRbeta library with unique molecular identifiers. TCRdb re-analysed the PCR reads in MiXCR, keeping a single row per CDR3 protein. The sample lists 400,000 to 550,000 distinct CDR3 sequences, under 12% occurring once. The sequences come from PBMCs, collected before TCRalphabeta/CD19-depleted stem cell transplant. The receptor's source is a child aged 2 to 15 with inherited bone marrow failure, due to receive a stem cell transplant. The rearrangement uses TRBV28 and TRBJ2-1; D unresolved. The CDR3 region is CASSFGRSPDSSYNEQFF. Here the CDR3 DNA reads TGTGCCAGCAGTTTCGGCAGAAGTCCCGATAGCTCCTACAATGAGCAGTTCTTC.